Following are 28 T cell receptor beta chains from one sample sequenced in a study of Ad26.COV2.S vaccination and SARS-CoV-2 variants (dated by TCRdb to the early 2020s). According to the study, the label for this sample's treatment or condition signals: some 19 received Ad26.COV2.S at low or high dose, single or two shots; about 5 received placebo; per-sample allocation not given. For vaccine and placebo recipients, the sequenced repertoires came from samples collected on day 63 after the first injection. The receptor library was made with the immunoSEQ multiplex PCR assay. TCRdb mirrors the immuneACCESS table, restricted to in-frame sequences. Some clones are absent from its copies; in checked studies, under half trace to an unresolved V gene, and the reason for the others is unknown. The sample yields some 350,000 clones; roughly nine tenths were counted once. The ten largest clones take up over 5% of the sample.

The sequences come from peripheral blood, collected in a trial of Ad26.COV2.S vaccine versus placebo. All receptors derive from a person aged 18-65 years who received the Ad26.COV2.S COVID-19 vaccine or a placebo.

The chain uses TRBV13 and TRBJ2-1, with 7 bases identical to TRBD2. The V gene's germline CDR1 is PRHDT and CDR2 FYEKMQ (reference sequence). CDR3 size: 15 residues. J lost 9 bases, V lost 0 bases, and 8 bases had no gene match. The CDR3 loop reads CASSLGGRAYGEQFF. CDR3 in DNA: TGTGCCAGCAGCTTAGGTGGGAGGGCCTATGGTGAGCAGTTCTTC. The complete variable domain, with remaining parts taken from reference TRBV13 and TRBJ2-1, reads AAGVIQSPRHLIKEKRETATLKCYPIPRHDTVYWYQQGPGQDPQFLISFYEKMQSDKGSIPDRFSAQQFSDYHSELNMSSLELGDSALYFCASSLGGRAYGEQFFGPGTRLTVL.

The chain is built from TRBV28 and TRBJ2-7; possibly TRBD2 for D (7 bases). Germline values: CDR1 MDHEN, CDR2 SYDVKM. V was pared by 8 bases and J by 6 bases, with 17 bases between. This CDR3 is built from 13 residues. The DNA of the CDR3 is TGTGCCAGCTCTAGGGGGGGAGGGGCCGAGCAGTACTTC. Translated, it gives CASSRGGGAEQYF.

The rearrangement uses TRBV29-1 and TRBJ1-2; D is ambiguous. The CDR3 consists of 14 residues. Deletions cut 0 bases from V and 7 bases from J, with 15 bases between. The V gene's germline CDR1 is SQVTM and CDR2 ANQGSEA. The CDR3 sequence: CSVEDLRGLGGYTF. DNA for the CDR3: TGCAGCGTTGAAGATCTTCGGGGTTTGGGTGGCTACACCTTC. Full variable domain (missing parts from reference TRBV29-1 and TRBJ1-2): SAVISQKPSRDICQRGTSLTIQCQVDSQVTMMFWYRQQPGQSLTLIATANQGSEATYESGFVIDKFPISRPNLTFSTLTVSNMSPEDSSIYLCSVEDLRGLGGYTFGSGTRLTVV.

This clone was counted only a few times. The chain combines TRBV19 with TRBJ2-2, with 9 bases identical to TRBD2. Germline V gene data show CDR1 as LNHDA and CDR2 as SQIVND (reference sequence). V lost 7 bases to trimming and J lost 5 bases; unmatched junction nucleotides: 8. The CDR3 runs to 15 residues. The CDR3 nucleotides are TGTGCCAGTATGGATAGGCGGGGGGGAACCGGGGAGCTGTTTTTT. Encoded protein: CASMDRRGGTGELFF.

The chain combines TRBV10-1 with TRBJ2-7; D not resolved. The CDR3 covers 15 residues. The germline gives CDR1 WNHNN, CDR2 SYGVQD (reference sequence). Between the trimmed V and J ends, which lost 2 bases and 4 bases, there was a span of 15 bases. CDR3 nucleotides: TGCGCCAGCAGTGAGAGCGCAGCTACAAAATACGAGCAGTACTTC. Translation: CASSESAATKYEQYF.

This sequence joins TRBV4-1 and TRBJ2-7, with D perhaps matching TRBD1 (6 bases). Looked up from germline, CDR1 is MGHRA and CDR2 is YSYEKL. With 0 bases removed from V and 1 base from J, the gap between germline ends came to 16 bases. This CDR3 comprises 17 residues. The CDR3 nucleotides read TGCGCCAGCAGCCAAGATAAATGGGCAGGGGATTCCTACGAGCAGTACTTC. As protein: CASSQDKWAGDSYEQYF.

The V gene is TRBV7-6, the J gene TRBJ1-1; D remains ambiguous. CDR1 and CDR2 (germline): SGHVS, FNYEAQ. CDR3 length equals 12 residues. V lost 4 bases and J lost 11, with 14 bases in between. The CDR3 here is CASSSALGPAFF. The DNA for the CDR3 is TGTGCCAGCAGCTCCGCCCTCGGGCCGGCTTTCTTT.

This clone occurred a few times. The chain joins TRBV11-2 to TRBJ2-2; D ambiguous. This CDR3 region has 14 residues. Germline lookup yields CDR1 SGHAT and CDR2 FQNNGV. Trimming left V 6 bases short and J 5 bases short, with 13 bases between. The DNA of the CDR3 is TGTGCCAGCAGTTCGCTTGCGGAAACCGGGGAGCTGTTTTTT. Protein product: CASSSLAETGELFF.

V gene TRBV4-3 combines with J gene TRBJ1-1; no definite D call. The CDR3 is made up of 14 amino acids. Trimming removed 1 base at V and 1 base at J, with 7 bases between. CDR1 is LGHNA, CDR2 YSLEER, per germline. CDR3 amino acids: CASSQGLANTEAFF. The CDR3 DNA reads as TGCGCCAGCAGCCAAGGGTTGGCGAACACTGAAGCTTTCTTT.

This chain connects TRBV3-1 (or the pseudogene TRBV3-2) to TRBJ1-2, with D unresolved. Germline V gene lookup returns CDR1 LGHDT and CDR2 YNNKEL (reference sequence). This CDR3 region has 12 residues. V gave up 2 bases and J gave up 6 bases, with 7 bases separating them. The CDR3 DNA sequence: TGTGCCAGCAGCCAAAGGCCGGATGGCTACACCTTC. Translating it yields CASSQRPDGYTF.

There are a few counts of this clone. The chain has TRBV4-3 and TRBJ2-2; TRBD2 agrees at 9 bases. This CDR3 spans 17 amino acids. CDR1 and CDR2 from the germline V gene are LGHNA and YSLEER. Trimming took 1 base from V and 3 from J; bases not matched to a gene: 6. The CDR3 coding sequence is TGCGCCAGCAGCCAAGTTGCTAGCGGGGTTTACACCGGGGAGCTGTTTTTT. It specifies CASSQVASGVYTGELFF.

V is TRBV7-2 and J is TRBJ2-3, with D perhaps TRBD2 (6 bases). Trimming removed 3 bases from V and 1 base from J, with 11 bases in between. The germline V gene encodes CDR1 SGHTA and CDR2 FQGNSA. The length of the CDR3 is 15 residues. The CDR3 DNA follows: TGTGCCAGCAGCTTCCAGGGCGGGGGCACAGATACGCAGTATTTT. Protein sequence: CASSFQGGGTDTQYF.

The V and J genes are TRBV3-1 (or the pseudogene TRBV3-2) and TRBJ1-1; D is undetermined. Germline loops: CDR1 LGHDT, CDR2 YNNKEL (reference sequence). The CDR3 totals 14 residues. V was clipped by 4 bases and J by 4 bases, with 13 bases between them. The CDR3 spells CASSPNVVGTEAFF. DNA for the CDR3: TGTGCCAGCAGCCCAAACGTCGTCGGCACTGAAGCTTTCTTT.

The chain couples TRBV4-2 to TRBJ2-6, with 10 nucleotides matching TRBD1. CDR1 and CDR2 (germline): LGHNA, YNFKEQ. CDR3 size: 19 residues. The junction had 9 bases not matched to a gene; V was cut back by 4 bases and J by 0 bases. The CDR3 here is CASSPEGTGEPSGANVLTF. CDR3 sequence (DNA): TGTGCCAGCAGCCCGGAAGGGACAGGGGAACCCTCTGGGGCCAACGTCCTGACTTTC.

This rearrangement joins TRBV19 to TRBJ2-1, with no clear D. V gave up 4 bases and J gave up 0 bases, with 10 bases separating them. This CDR3 is built from 15 residues. Germline loops: CDR1 LNHDA, CDR2 SQIVND (reference sequence). CDR3 residues: CASSKMLSSYNEQFF. CDR3 DNA: TGTGCCAGTAGTAAGATGCTTAGCTCCTACAATGAGCAGTTCTTC. The entire variable domain, with the rest obtained from reference TRBV19 and TRBJ2-1, is as follows: DGGITQSPKYLFRKEGQNVTLSCEQNLNHDAMYWYRQDPGQGLRLIYYSQIVNDFQKGDIAEGYSVSREKKESFPLTVTSAQKNPTAFYLCASSKMLSSYNEQFFGPGTRLTVL.

J is TRBJ1-1 and V is TRBV4-2; D may be TRBD1 (5 bases). The CDR3 sequence is 14 residues long. V dropped 4 bases and J dropped 1 base, with 10 bases sitting between them. Germline CDR1 LGHNA, CDR2 YNFKEQ. The CDR3 here is CASSLEDRNTEAFF. The CDR3 DNA follows: TGTGCCAGCAGCCTAGAAGACAGGAACACTGAAGCTTTCTTT.

This clone was seen a handful of times. J is TRBJ1-5 and V is TRBV19; TRBD1 aligns across 9 bases. The CDR3 loop spans 15 amino acids. V was pared by 6 bases and J by 1 base, with 4 bases of the junction left unmatched. CDR1 is LNHDA and CDR2 is SQIVND in the germline V gene (reference sequence). This CDR3 is CASRGTGFSNQPQHF. CDR3 DNA sequence: TGTGCCAGTAGGGGGACAGGGTTCAGCAATCAGCCCCAGCATTTT.

The rearrangement links TRBV11-3 to TRBJ2-3; 9 bases map to TRBD2. CDR3 length: 18 residues. V shed 3 bases and J 0 bases; nucleotides not matched to a gene: 10. The germline CDR1 and CDR2 sequences are SGHNT and YENEEA. This CDR3 is CASSFSGSSVSSTDTQYF. For the CDR3, the DNA is TGTGCCAGCAGCTTTAGCGGGAGCTCCGTATCTAGCACAGATACGCAGTATTTT.

This clone was seen a few times. This chain connects TRBV6-2 or TRBV6-3 to TRBJ1-6; D is uncertain. V was cut by 5 bases and J by 0 bases, with 8 bases left in between. This CDR3 comprises 15 residues. Per germline, CDR1 MNHEY and CDR2 SVGEGT. The CDR3 coding sequence is TGTGCCAGCAGTGGAGGGAGCTCCTATAATTCACCCCTCCACTTT. Translated: CASSGGSSYNSPLHF.

DNA of the CDR3: TGTGCCAGCAGTTTGGGGCTGCAGGGGAGAAATGAGCAGTTCTTC. Protein product: CASSLGLQGRNEQFF. The V gene is TRBV27, the J gene TRBJ2-1; the D gene is possibly TRBD1 (6 bases). Germline CDR1 MNHEY, CDR2 SMNVEV (reference sequence). This CDR3 comprises 15 residues. Trimming removed 3 bases at V and 7 bases at J, with 16 bases between.

The chain uses TRBV3-1 (or the pseudogene TRBV3-2) and TRBJ2-1, with D tentatively TRBD2 (6 bases). Germline-derived CDR1 and CDR2 are LGHDT and YNNKEL (reference sequence). CDR3 length: 16 amino acids. V was trimmed by 2 bases and J by 4 bases, leaving 15 bases between them. Here the CDR3 reads CASSQPGLSSYNEQFF. The CDR3 DNA reads as TGTGCCAGCAGCCAACCGGGACTTTCAAGTTACAATGAGCAGTTCTTC.

V and J are TRBV12-1 and TRBJ2-7; the D segment call TRBD1 is taken from the table without a DNA check. TRBV12-1 is recorded as a pseudogene. CDR3 length: 14 amino acids. The CDR3 region has the DNA TGTGCCAGCAGCTTTGGGGACAGGGGGAACGAGCAGTACTTC. This sequence encodes CASSFGDRGNEQYF.

V is TRBV10-3 and J is TRBJ2-5, with TRBD2 matching over 8 bases. Per the germline V gene, CDR1 is ENHRY and CDR2 is SYGVKD. Trimming cost V 5 bases and J 3 bases; bases outside gene matches: 14. There are 17 residues in the CDR3. The CDR3 DNA sequence: TGTGCCATCAGTTCCTACTCCGGGACTAGTGGCAAAGAGACCCAGTACTTC. This gives the protein CAISSYSGTSGKETQYF.

This clone was observed once. The rearrangement links TRBV27 to TRBJ2-5; D unresolved. Germline assignment: CDR1 MNHEY and CDR2 SMNVEV (reference sequence). The CDR3 covers 15 residues. The V and J ends lost 4 bases and 1 base respectively, with 13 bases between them. In DNA form, the CDR3 reads TGTGCCAGCAGTTCTACCCCGGGTATCCAAGAGACCCAGTACTTC. Its protein product is CASSSTPGIQETQYF.

The chain combines TRBV5-1 with TRBJ2-1; TRBD1 matches at 9 bases. The CDR3 loop spans 17 amino acids. Germline V gene sequence: CDR1 SGHRS, CDR2 YFSETQ. J gave up 8 bases and V 4 bases, and 16 bases lay outside the gene matches. CDR3 protein: CASSQAAGRTGVHEQFF. The CDR3, as DNA: TGCGCCAGCAGCCAAGCTGCCGGTAGGACAGGGGTACATGAGCAGTTCTTC.

The chain has TRBV27 and TRBJ1-1; D uncertain. The CDR3 covers 15 residues. The V and J ends lost 2 bases and 0 bases respectively, with 10 bases between them. Germline assignment: CDR1 MNHEY and CDR2 SMNVEV (reference sequence). The CDR3 DNA follows: TGTGCCAGCAGTTTAGCCGGCTTAATGAACACTGAAGCTTTCTTT. Protein: CASSLAGLMNTEAFF.

The genes are TRBV11-2 and TRBJ1-4; TRBD1 aligns across 7 bases. The CDR3 length is 15 residues. CDR1 and CDR2 from the germline V gene are SGHAT and FQNNGV. With 6 bases clipped from V and 6 bases from J, the junction kept 10 bases outside the gene matches. CDR3 amino acids: CASSLGGDSHEKLFF. For the CDR3, the DNA is TGTGCCAGCAGTCTAGGGGGGGACAGCCATGAAAAACTGTTTTTT.

The chain couples TRBV5-3 to TRBJ1-5; the D is unclear. TRBV5-3 falls under the ORF class, with uncertain function. The CDR3 runs to 18 residues. Trimming stripped 4 bases from V and 0 bases from J, with 20 bases between. The CDR3 nucleotides read TGTGCCAGAAGCACTCACCCTAGCGGCCGTGGTAGCAATCAGCCCCAGCATTTT. Translation gives CARSTHPSGRGSNQPQHF.